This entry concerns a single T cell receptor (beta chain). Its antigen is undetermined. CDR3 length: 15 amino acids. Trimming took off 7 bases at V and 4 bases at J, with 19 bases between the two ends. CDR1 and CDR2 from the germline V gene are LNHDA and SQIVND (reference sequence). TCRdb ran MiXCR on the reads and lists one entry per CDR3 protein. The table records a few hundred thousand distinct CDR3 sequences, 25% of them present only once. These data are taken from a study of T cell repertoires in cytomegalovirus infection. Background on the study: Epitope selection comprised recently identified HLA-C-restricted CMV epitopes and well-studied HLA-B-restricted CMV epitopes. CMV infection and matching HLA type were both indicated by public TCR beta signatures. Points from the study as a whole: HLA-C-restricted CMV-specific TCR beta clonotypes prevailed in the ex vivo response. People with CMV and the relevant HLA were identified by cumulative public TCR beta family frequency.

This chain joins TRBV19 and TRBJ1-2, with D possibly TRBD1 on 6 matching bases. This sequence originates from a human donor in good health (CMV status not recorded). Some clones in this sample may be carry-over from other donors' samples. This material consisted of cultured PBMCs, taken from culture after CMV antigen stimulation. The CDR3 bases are TGTGCCAGTACTCAAAGGACAGCAAGTTCCTATGGCTACACCTTC. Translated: CASTQRTASSYGYTF.